A single sample is the source of the 27 T cell receptor beta chains below, sequenced in a study of cytomegalovirus exposure and HLA in healthy donors. With 60 Vbeta and 13 Jbeta primers, the PCR was carried out. Clones were sequenced by immunoSEQ multiplex PCR, and TCRdb holds only the in-frame ones, with some missing. The sample gives about 130,000 clones, over 70% of which show up once; 3.5% to 4.5% is in the top ten. The sample consisted of PBMCs. These receptors were obtained from a man younger than 30 in good health and CMV-seropositive.

This chain links TRBV5-1 with TRBJ1-2; possibly TRBD1 for D (5 bases). Trimming pared 3 bases from V and 8 bases from J, leaving 17 bases between. Germline values: CDR1 SGHRS, CDR2 YFSETQ. The CDR3 consists of 14 residues. CDR3: CASSSAGGSDGYTF. For the CDR3, the DNA is TGCGCCAGCAGCTCAGCCGGGGGGAGCGACGGCTACACCTTC.

The chain uses TRBV5-6 and TRBJ2-7, with TRBD2 as a possible D gene (6 bases). V shed 0 bases and J shed 3 bases, with 13 bases lying between them. The CDR3 extends over 15 amino acids. Germline V lookup: CDR1 SGHDT, CDR2 YYEEEE. In DNA, the CDR3 is TGTGCCAGCAGCTTGGGCCAGGGAGGATTCTACGAGCAGTACTTC. Amino acids: CASSLGQGGFYEQYF. Variable domain in full (rest from reference TRBV5-6 and TRBJ2-7): DAGVTQSPTHLIKTRGQQVTLRCSPKSGHDTVSWYQQALGQGPQFIFQYYEEEERQRGNFPDRFSGHQFPNYSSELNVNALLLGDSALYLCASSLGQGGFYEQYFGPGTRLTVT.

The chain couples TRBV5-4 to TRBJ1-3; no firm D call. Germline CDR1 and CDR2: SGHNT and YYREEE (reference sequence). Between the trimmed V and J ends, which lost 4 bases and 0 bases, there was a span of 11 bases. The CDR3 sequence is 15 residues long. DNA of the CDR3: TGTGCCAGCAGCGCTGGACTGAGCTCTGGAAACACCATATATTTT. Translated: CASSAGLSSGNTIYF.

The chain employs TRBV7-2 and TRBJ1-2, with a possible D match to TRBD1 (6 bases). Trimming cost V 5 bases and J 3 bases, with 22 bases left between them. The CDR3 extends over 17 amino acids. Germline values: CDR1 SGHTA, CDR2 FQGNSA. This CDR3 is CASSPRYRVQADYGYTF. CDR3 in DNA: TGTGCCAGCAGCCCCAGATACAGGGTTCAGGCGGACTATGGCTACACCTTC.

The chain uses TRBV30 and TRBJ2-2; D is unclear. The CDR3 spans 13 residues. Germline-derived CDR1 and CDR2 are GTSNPN and SVGIG (reference sequence). Trimming left V 2 bases short and J 5 bases short, with 9 bases between. CDR3 residues: CAWSSTFTGELFF. The CDR3 bases are TGTGCCTGGAGTAGCACTTTTACCGGGGAGCTGTTTTTT.

The chain carries TRBV14 and TRBJ1-1; 9 bases line up with TRBD1. CDR1 SGHDN and CDR2 FVKESK come from the germline V gene. The V segment lost 3 bases and the J segment 0 bases; nucleotides outside the gene matches: 8. The CDR3 length is 17 residues. This CDR3 is CASSQGTGNVVNTEAFF. The DNA of the CDR3 is TGTGCCAGCAGCCAGGGGACAGGGAACGTCGTGAACACTGAAGCTTTCTTT.

This chain links TRBV30 with TRBJ2-1, with TRBD2 identical over 14 bases. CDR1 GTSNPN and CDR2 SVGIG come from the germline V gene (reference sequence). This CDR3 region has 18 residues. Trimming took 4 bases from V and 2 from J; bases not matched to a gene: 10. CDR3 residues: CAWTKGLAGAHPYNEQFF. CDR3 bases: TGTGCCTGGACCAAGGGACTAGCGGGAGCCCACCCCTACAATGAGCAGTTCTTC.

This clone was detected only a few times. The gene calls are TRBV5-1 and TRBJ1-3; 10 bases fit TRBD1. Trimming took 0 bases from V and 3 from J; bases not matched to a gene: 3. Germline assignment: CDR1 SGHRS and CDR2 YFSETQ. The CDR3 is 16 amino acids. CDR3 sequence (DNA): TGCGCCAGCAGCTTGGATGACAGGGGGCGTGGAAACACCATATATTTT. Amino acids: CASSLDDRGRGNTIYF.

The rearrangement links TRBV7-8 to TRBJ1-5; D unresolved. Germline lookup yields CDR1 SGHVS and CDR2 FQNEAQ. This CDR3 region has 15 residues. Trimming cost V 2 bases and J 3 bases, with 11 bases left between them. The DNA for the CDR3 is TGTGCCAGCAGCTTACTAAGTACCCCCAATCAGCCCCAGCATTTT. Its translation is CASSLLSTPNQPQHF.

The rearrangement joins TRBV5-1 to TRBJ2-1; perhaps TRBD2 as D (6 bases). The CDR3 consists of 15 residues. V lost 1 base to trimming and J lost 0 bases, with 8 bases between them. CDR1 is SGHRS and CDR2 is YFSETQ in the germline V gene. CDR3 nucleotides: TGCGCCAGCAGCTTGTTGGGGGGCTCCTACAATGAGCAGTTCTTC. Amino acid sequence: CASSLLGGSYNEQFF.

Of note for this clone: Compared with germline, one end of the junction differs, possibly owing to a read error. The chain links TRBV7-9 to TRBJ2-4, with no clear D. The CDR3 totals 12 residues. Germline values: CDR1 SEHNR, CDR2 FQNEAQ (reference sequence). This CDR3 is CSSSFPTGKQYF. CDR3 DNA: TGTTCCAGCAGCTTTCCGACGGGTAAACAGTACTTC. Based on the CDR3 plus reference TRBV7-9 and TRBJ2-4, the full variable domain is DTGVSQNPRHKITKRGQNVTFRCDPISEHNRLYWYRQTLGQGPEFLTYFQNEAQLEKSRLLSDRFSAERPKGSFSTLEIQRTEQGDSAMYLCSSSFPTGKQYFGAGTRLSVL.

The chain combines TRBV5-4 with TRBJ2-1; the match to TRBD2 covers 12 bases. CDR3 length: 16 amino acids. V shed 2 bases, J shed 5 bases, and the junction held 5 bases outside the gene matches. Germline V gene lookup returns CDR1 SGHNT and CDR2 YYREEE (reference sequence). The CDR3 bases are TGTGCCAGCAGCTTAGTAGGACTAGCGGGGAACAATGAGCAGTTCTTC. Its translation is CASSLVGLAGNNEQFF.

V is TRBV2 and J is TRBJ1-1; possible D gene TRBD1, 6 bases. CDR3 length equals 16 residues. V was cut by 7 bases and J by 5 bases, with 23 bases left in between. Per the germline V gene, CDR1 is SNHLY and CDR2 is FYNNEI. CDR3 protein: CASTRTSGGRGTEAFF. In DNA, the CDR3 is TGTGCCAGCACCCGAACGTCCGGGGGGCGAGGGACTGAAGCTTTCTTT.

The chain carries TRBV12-5 and TRBJ2-5; 8 bases match TRBD2. The end of the DNA aligns better with TRBJ2-7, so the J call may be wrong. Germline loops: CDR1 LGHNT, CDR2 FRNRAP. This CDR3 is built from 13 residues. CDR3: CASGQGTSSEQYF. CDR3 sequence (DNA): TGTGCTAGTGGCCAAGGGACTAGTAGCGAGCAGTACTTC.

The rearrangement joins TRBV6-6 to TRBJ1-5; D is undetermined. CDR1 is MNHNY and CDR2 is SVGAGI in the germline V gene (reference sequence). Between the trimmed V and J ends, which lost 2 bases and 3 bases, there was a span of 8 bases. CDR3 length equals 14 residues. The CDR3: CASSYLASNQPQHF. In nucleotides, the CDR3 is TGTGCCAGCAGTTACCTCGCGTCCAATCAGCCCCAGCATTTT.

The count of this clone is one. This rearrangement joins TRBV9 to TRBJ2-7; TRBD2 agrees at 8 bases. The germline V gene encodes CDR1 SGDLS and CDR2 YYNGEE. The CDR3 is 13 amino acids. V was clipped by 3 bases and J by 3 bases; unmatched bases: 2. The CDR3 region is CASSARGGYEQYF. The DNA of the CDR3 is TGTGCCAGCAGCGCCCGGGGGGGCTACGAGCAGTACTTC.

In its sample, this clone was seen a few times. Other DNA sequences of this sample code for an identical CDR3. The gene calls are TRBV4-1 and TRBJ2-2; TRBD2 matches 8 bases. This CDR3 comprises 16 residues. The germline CDR1 and CDR2 sequences are MGHRA and YSYEKL. V dropped 2 bases and J dropped 1; count of bases not matched to a gene: 3. The CDR3 DNA is TGCGCCAGCAGCCAATTAACTAGCGGGAACACCGGGGAGCTGTTTTTT. Translating gives CASSQLTSGNTGELFF.

The rearrangement links TRBV30 to TRBJ1-5; D possibly corresponds to TRBD1 (6 bases). There are 16 residues in the CDR3. The germline CDR1 and CDR2 sequences are GTSNPN and SVGIG (reference sequence). The ends were cut back, 5 bases at V and 3 bases at J, with 20 bases in the middle. The CDR3 nucleotides read TGTGCCTGGGGGCCTCATCCCGGGACACCCAATCAGCCCCAGCATTTT. Translation gives CAWGPHPGTPNQPQHF. Complete variable domain (other parts from reference TRBV30 and TRBJ1-5): SQTIHQWPATLVQPVGSPLSLECTVEGTSNPNLYWYRQAAGRGLQLLFYSVGIGQISSEVPQNLSASRPQDRQFILSSKKLLLSDSGFYLCAWGPHPGTPNQPQHFGDGTRLSIL.

This sequence joins TRBV9 and TRBJ1-4, with no clear D. Trimming took 0 bases from V and 10 from J, leaving 7 bases between them. In germline, CDR1 is SGDLS, CDR2 YYNGEE. This CDR3 has 12 amino acids. In DNA form, the CDR3 reads TGTGCCAGCAGCGTAGATTTCCGAAAACTGTTTTTT. Residues: CASSVDFRKLFF.

This chain connects TRBV5-6 to TRBJ1-4; maybe TRBD1 (5 bases). From germline, CDR1 is SGHDT and CDR2 YYEEEE. The CDR3 has 14 residues. Trimming took 0 bases from V and 8 from J, leaving 11 bases between them. CDR3 sequence reads: CASSLGWGVEKLFF. DNA of the CDR3: TGTGCCAGCAGCTTGGGTTGGGGGGTCGAAAAACTGTTTTTT.

This chain links TRBV7-8 with TRBJ2-7; the D gene is possibly TRBD1 (6 bases). V was clipped by 0 bases and J by 2 bases, with 11 bases between them. CDR1 SGHVS and CDR2 FQNEAQ come from the germline V gene. The CDR3 is made up of 15 amino acids. The CDR3 sequence: CASSLAGTMAYEQYF. The CDR3 nucleotides read TGTGCCAGCAGCTTAGCCGGGACAATGGCCTACGAGCAGTACTTC.

The V gene is TRBV6-1, the J gene TRBJ1-5, with 7 bases lining up with TRBD1. V was clipped by 6 bases and J by 7 bases; unmatched bases: 6. Germline values: CDR1 MNHNS, CDR2 SASEGT. This CDR3 comprises 13 residues. Here the CDR3 DNA reads TGTGCCAGCAGGACCGACAGGGCCCAGCCCCAGCATTTT. Residues: CASRTDRAQPQHF.

In nucleotides, the CDR3 is TGTGCCTGGAGTTCGAGTATTCCGGGACTACGCTCCTACAATGAGCAGTTCTTC. The encoded protein is CAWSSSIPGLRSYNEQFF. J is TRBJ2-1 and V is TRBV30; TRBD2 matches 7 bases. This CDR3 spans 18 amino acids. Trimming removed 2 bases from V and 0 bases from J; junction bases left unmatched: 13. CDR1 GTSNPN and CDR2 SVGIG come from the germline V gene (reference sequence).

This chain joins TRBV7-8 and TRBJ2-7; 9 bases match TRBD1. Trimming at V came to 5 bases and at J to 11 bases, leaving 10 bases not matched to a gene. The CDR3 covers 13 residues. CDR1 SGHVS and CDR2 FQNEAQ come from the germline V gene. The CDR3: CASSALQTGGEYF. The CDR3 coding sequence is TGTGCCAGCAGCGCGCTCCAAACAGGGGGCGAGTACTTC.

This clone was detected a few times. The chain couples TRBV19 to TRBJ1-5; TRBD1 matches at 8 bases. Germline V gene data show CDR1 as LNHDA and CDR2 as SQIVND (reference sequence). The length of the CDR3 is 16 residues. Unmatched junction bases numbered 11, after V lost 5 bases and J lost 5 bases. This chain's CDR3 is CASSRLNQGADQPQHF. As DNA, the CDR3 is TGTGCCAGTAGTCGTCTCAATCAGGGGGCCGATCAGCCCCAGCATTTT.

CDR3 protein: CASSSRLALKETQYF. The CDR3 DNA follows: TGTGCCAGCAGCTCGAGACTAGCGTTGAAAGAGACCCAGTACTTC. The chain joins TRBV7-2 to TRBJ2-5; 8 nucleotides match TRBD2. J lost 3 bases, V lost 4 bases, and 7 bases had no gene match. Germline loops: CDR1 SGHTA, CDR2 FQGNSA. This CDR3 spans 15 amino acids.

This chain links TRBV29-1 with TRBJ1-5; D not resolved. The CDR3 contains 13 residues. Per germline, CDR1 SQVTM and CDR2 ANQGSEA. In nucleotides, the CDR3 is TGCAGTGCGAACAGTGGTAGCAATCAGCCCCAGCATTTT. Amino acid sequence: CSANSGSNQPQHF.